A single count supports the clone carrying this T cell receptor (beta chain). Its target is unknown. This entry is derived from a study of cytomegalovirus exposure and HLA in healthy donors. Germline V gene lookup returns CDR1 SGHRS and CDR2 YFSETQ. There are 15 residues in the CDR3. The V and J ends lost 0 bases and 5 bases, in that order; junction bases with no gene match: 3. 60 Vbeta and 13 Jbeta primers were used in PCR. In the original analysis: In a later analysis, of about 80 million unique beta chains, roughly 10 million appeared in at least two donors. Using immunoSEQ multiplex PCR, the repertoire was profiled, and TCRdb retains in-frame clones only, with some absent. D and trimming were read from the DNA, whereas the V and J calls and clone size are those reported in that table. The repertoire holds approximately 100,000 clones, with about 77% as singletons. General study results and limits: Solely CMV serostatus was available to characterize immune exposure. Reportedly, HLA-A and HLA-B alleles of most subjects were accurately predicted from TCR beta. Listed as cytomegalovirus-associated were 164 TCR beta chains.

This receptor was taken from a woman under 30 in good health and CMV-seropositive. This sequence joins TRBV5-1 and TRBJ2-7; 12 bases agree with TRBD2. The sample taken for sequencing was PBMCs. The CDR3 sequence: CASSLGLAGVNEQYF. CDR3 in DNA: TGCGCCAGCAGCTTGGGACTAGCGGGGGTCAACGAGCAGTACTTC.